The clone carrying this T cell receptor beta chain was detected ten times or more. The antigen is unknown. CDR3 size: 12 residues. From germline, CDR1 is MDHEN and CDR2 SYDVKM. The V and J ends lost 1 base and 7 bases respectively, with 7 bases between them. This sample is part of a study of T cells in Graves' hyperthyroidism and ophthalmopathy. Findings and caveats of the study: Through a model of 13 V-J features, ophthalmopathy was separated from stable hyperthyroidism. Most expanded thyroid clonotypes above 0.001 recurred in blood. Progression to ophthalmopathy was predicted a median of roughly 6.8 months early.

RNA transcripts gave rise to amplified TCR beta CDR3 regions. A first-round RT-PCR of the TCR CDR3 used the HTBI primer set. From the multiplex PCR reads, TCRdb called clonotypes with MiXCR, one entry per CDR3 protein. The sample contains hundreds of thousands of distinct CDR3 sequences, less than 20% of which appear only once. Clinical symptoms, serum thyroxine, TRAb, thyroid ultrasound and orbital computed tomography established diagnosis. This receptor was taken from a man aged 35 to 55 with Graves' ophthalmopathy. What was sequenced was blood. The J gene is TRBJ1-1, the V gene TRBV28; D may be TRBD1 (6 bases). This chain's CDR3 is CASSLLGGEAFF. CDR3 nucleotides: TGTGCCAGCAGTTTATTAGGGGGTGAAGCTTTCTTT.